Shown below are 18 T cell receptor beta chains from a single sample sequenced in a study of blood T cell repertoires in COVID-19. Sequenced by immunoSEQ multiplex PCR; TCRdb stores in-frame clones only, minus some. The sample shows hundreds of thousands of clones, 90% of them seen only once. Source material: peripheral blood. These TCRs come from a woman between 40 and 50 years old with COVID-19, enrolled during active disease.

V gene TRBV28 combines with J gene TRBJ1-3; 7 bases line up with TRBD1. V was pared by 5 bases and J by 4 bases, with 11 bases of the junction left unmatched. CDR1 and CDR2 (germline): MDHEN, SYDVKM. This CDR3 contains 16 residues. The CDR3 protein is CASSPATGAGGNTIYF. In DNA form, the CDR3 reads TGTGCCAGCAGTCCCGCTACAGGGGCGGGAGGAAACACCATATATTTT.

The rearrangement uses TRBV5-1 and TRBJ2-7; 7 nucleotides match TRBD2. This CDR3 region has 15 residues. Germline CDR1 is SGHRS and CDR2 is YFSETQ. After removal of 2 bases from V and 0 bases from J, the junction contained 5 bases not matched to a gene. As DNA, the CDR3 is TGCGCCAGCAGCTTTAAACGGGGGGACTCCTACGAGCAGTACTTC. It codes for CASSFKRGDSYEQYF.

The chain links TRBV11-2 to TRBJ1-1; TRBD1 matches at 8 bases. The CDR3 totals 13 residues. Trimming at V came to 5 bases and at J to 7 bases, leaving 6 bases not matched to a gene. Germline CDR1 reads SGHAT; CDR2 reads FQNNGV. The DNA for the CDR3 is TGTGCCAGCAGCATAGGACAGGGCTATGAAGCTTTCTTT. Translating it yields CASSIGQGYEAFF.

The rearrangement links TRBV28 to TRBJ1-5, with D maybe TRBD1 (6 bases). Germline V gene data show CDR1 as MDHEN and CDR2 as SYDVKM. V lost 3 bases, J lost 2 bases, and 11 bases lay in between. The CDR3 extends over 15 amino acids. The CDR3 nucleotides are TGTGCCAGCAGTTTTCTACAGGGACGCAATCAGCCCCAGCATTTT. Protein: CASSFLQGRNQPQHF.

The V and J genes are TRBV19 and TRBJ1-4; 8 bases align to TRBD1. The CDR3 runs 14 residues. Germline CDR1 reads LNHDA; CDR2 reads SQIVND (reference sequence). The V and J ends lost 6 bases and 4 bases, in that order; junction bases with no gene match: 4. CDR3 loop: CASRHGQGNEKLFF. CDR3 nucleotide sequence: TGTGCCAGTAGGCACGGACAGGGTAATGAAAAACTGTTTTTT.

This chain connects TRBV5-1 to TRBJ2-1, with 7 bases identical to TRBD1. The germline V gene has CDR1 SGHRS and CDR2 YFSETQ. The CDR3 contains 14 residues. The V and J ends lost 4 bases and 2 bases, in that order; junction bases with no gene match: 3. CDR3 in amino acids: CASSGQGAYNEQFF. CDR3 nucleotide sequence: TGCGCCAGCAGCGGGCAGGGGGCCTACAATGAGCAGTTCTTC.

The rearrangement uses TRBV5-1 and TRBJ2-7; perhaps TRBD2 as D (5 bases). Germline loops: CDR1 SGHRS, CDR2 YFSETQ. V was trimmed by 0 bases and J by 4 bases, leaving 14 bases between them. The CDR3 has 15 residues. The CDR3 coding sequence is TGCGCCAGCAGCTTGGTATCTAGCTATGAATACGAGCAGTACTTC. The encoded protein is CASSLVSSYEYEQYF.

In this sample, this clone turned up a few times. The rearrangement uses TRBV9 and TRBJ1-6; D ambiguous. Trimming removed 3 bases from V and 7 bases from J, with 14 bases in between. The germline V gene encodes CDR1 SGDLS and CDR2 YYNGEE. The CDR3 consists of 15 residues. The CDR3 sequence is CASSAGTGRNSPLHF. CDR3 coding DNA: TGTGCCAGCAGCGCAGGTACGGGGAGAAATTCACCCCTCCACTTT. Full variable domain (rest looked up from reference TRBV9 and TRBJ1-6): DSGVTQTPKHLITATGQRVTLRCSPRSGDLSVYWYQQSLDQGLQFLIQYYNGEERAKGNILERFSAQQFPDLHSELNLSSLELGDSALYFCASSAGTGRNSPLHFGNGTRLTVT.

The CDR3 protein is CASSQEGGSTEAFF. The CDR3 bases are TGCGCCAGCAGCCAAGAGGGGGGGTCGACTGAAGCTTTCTTT. V and J are TRBV4-1 and TRBJ1-1, with a weak D call TRBD1 (5 bases). The CDR3 sequence is 14 residues long. Germline assignment: CDR1 MGHRA and CDR2 YSYEKL. Trimming stripped 0 bases from V and 5 bases from J, with 10 bases between.

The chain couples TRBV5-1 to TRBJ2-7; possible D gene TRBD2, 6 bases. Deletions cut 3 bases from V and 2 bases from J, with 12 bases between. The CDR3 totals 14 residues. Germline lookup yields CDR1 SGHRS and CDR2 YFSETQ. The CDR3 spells CASSSGGGPYEQYF. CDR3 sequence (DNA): TGCGCCAGCAGCTCCGGGGGTGGGCCCTACGAGCAGTACTTC.

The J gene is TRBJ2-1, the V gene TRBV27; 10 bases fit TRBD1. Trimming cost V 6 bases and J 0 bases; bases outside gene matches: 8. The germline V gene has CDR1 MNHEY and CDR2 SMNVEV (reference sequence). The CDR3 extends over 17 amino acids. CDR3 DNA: TGTGCCAGCAGCCGGGACAGGGGCGCCCCCTCCTACAATGAGCAGTTCTTC. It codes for CASSRDRGAPSYNEQFF.

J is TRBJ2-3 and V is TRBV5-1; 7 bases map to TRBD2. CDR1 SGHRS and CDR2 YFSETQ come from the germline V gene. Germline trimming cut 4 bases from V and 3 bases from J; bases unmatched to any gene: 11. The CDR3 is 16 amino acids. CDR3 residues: CASSHQTSRRTDTQYF. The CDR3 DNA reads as TGCGCCAGCAGCCACCAGACTAGCCGGCGGACAGATACGCAGTATTTT.

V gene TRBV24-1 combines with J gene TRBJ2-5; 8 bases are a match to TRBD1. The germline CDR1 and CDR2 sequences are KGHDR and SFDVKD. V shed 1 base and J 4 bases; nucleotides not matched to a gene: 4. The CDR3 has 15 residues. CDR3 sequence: CATSDFQGATETQYF. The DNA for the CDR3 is TGTGCCACCAGTGATTTTCAGGGGGCTACAGAGACCCAGTACTTC.

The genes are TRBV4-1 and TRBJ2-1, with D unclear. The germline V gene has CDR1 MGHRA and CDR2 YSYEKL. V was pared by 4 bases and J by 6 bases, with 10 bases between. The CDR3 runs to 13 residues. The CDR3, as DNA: TGCGCCAGCAGCCCCCGGGTAAGCAATGAGCAGTTCTTC. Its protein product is CASSPRVSNEQFF.

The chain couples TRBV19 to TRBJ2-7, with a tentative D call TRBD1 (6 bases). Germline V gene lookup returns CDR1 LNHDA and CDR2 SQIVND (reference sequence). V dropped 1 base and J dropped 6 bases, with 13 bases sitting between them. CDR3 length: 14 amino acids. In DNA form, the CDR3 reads TGTGCCAGTAGTATAGTGGGGGCCGGCGGCGAGCAGTACTTC. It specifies CASSIVGAGGEQYF.

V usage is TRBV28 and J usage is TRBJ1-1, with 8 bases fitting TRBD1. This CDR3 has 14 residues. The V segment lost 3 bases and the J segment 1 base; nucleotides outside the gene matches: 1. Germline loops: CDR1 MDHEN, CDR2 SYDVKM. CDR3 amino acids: CASSFQGANTEAFF. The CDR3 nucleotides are TGTGCCAGCAGTTTCCAGGGGGCGAACACTGAAGCTTTCTTT.

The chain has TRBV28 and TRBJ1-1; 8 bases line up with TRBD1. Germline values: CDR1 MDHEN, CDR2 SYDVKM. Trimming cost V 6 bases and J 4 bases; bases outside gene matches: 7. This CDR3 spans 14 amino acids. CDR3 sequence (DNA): TGTGCCAGCAGGCCCGAGACAGGGGTCACTGAAGCTTTCTTT. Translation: CASRPETGVTEAFF.

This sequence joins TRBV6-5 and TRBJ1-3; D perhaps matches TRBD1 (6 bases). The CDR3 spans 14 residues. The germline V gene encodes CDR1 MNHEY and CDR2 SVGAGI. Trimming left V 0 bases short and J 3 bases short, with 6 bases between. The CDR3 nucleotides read TGTGCCAGCAGTTACTCAGGGGGTGGAAACACCATATATTTT. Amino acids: CASSYSGGGNTIYF.